A single sample gave rise to the 9 T cell receptor beta chains below, sequenced in a study of shared clonotypes between healthy human individuals. Generated by immunoSEQ multiplex PCR, the TCRdb table keeps only in-frame clones and is missing some. The sample consists of roughly 2.1 million clones, under 95% of them appearing once. The naive CD8 subset, CD45RO-negative cells positively selected for CCR7, excluded terminally differentiated effector memory CD45RA+ cells. The sequencing input was naive CD8+ T cells from PBMCs. These receptors were collected from a man aged 18 to 29 in good health. Some clones in this sample may be carry-over from other donors' samples.

This sequence joins TRBV7-9 and TRBJ2-5; D possibly corresponds to TRBD1 (6 bases). CDR1 SEHNR and CDR2 FQNEAQ come from the germline V gene (reference sequence). The V end was cut by 4 bases, the J end by 0 bases, with 15 bases between. CDR3 length: 16 amino acids. For the CDR3, the DNA is TGTGCCAGCAGCTCCCCGGGACACCGAAACCAAGAGACCCAGTACTTC. Its translation is CASSSPGHRNQETQYF.

The chain combines TRBV27 with TRBJ2-7, with TRBD2 matching 8 bases. The CDR3 totals 16 residues. Germline V lookup: CDR1 MNHEY, CDR2 SMNVEV (reference sequence). The V and J ends lost 5 bases and 4 bases, in that order; junction bases with no gene match: 13. The CDR3 protein is CASSPYAGGATYEQYF. The CDR3 DNA reads as TGTGCCAGCAGTCCCTACGCCGGGGGGGCCACGTACGAGCAGTACTTC.

The V gene is TRBV28, the J gene TRBJ2-1; TRBD2 is a possible D gene (6 bases). V gave up 5 bases and J gave up 8 bases, with 10 bases separating them. CDR3 length: 12 amino acids. From germline, CDR1 is MDHEN and CDR2 SYDVKM. CDR3 sequence reads: CASSTRDYEQFF. The CDR3 DNA reads TGTGCCAGCAGTACCAGGGACTATGAGCAGTTCTTC.

This clone was recorded only once. The sample carries other DNA sequences with the same CDR3. The gene calls are TRBV7-9 and TRBJ1-1; unclear D gene. V was clipped by 2 bases and J by 5 bases, with 6 bases between them. CDR3 length equals 12 residues. Germline values: CDR1 SEHNR, CDR2 FQNEAQ (reference sequence). CDR3: CASSLSRTEAFF. DNA for the CDR3: TGTGCCAGCAGCTTATCTAGGACTGAAGCTTTCTTT. The full variable domain, completed using reference TRBV7-9 and TRBJ1-1, is DTGVSQNPRHKITKRGQNVTFRCDPISEHNRLYWYRQTLGQGPEFLTYFQNEAQLEKSRLLSDRFSAERPKGSFSTLEIQRTEQGDSAMYLCASSLSRTEAFFGQGTRLTVV.

The chain recombines TRBV11-3 with TRBJ2-3; maybe TRBD1 (5 bases). Trimming left V 3 bases short and J 2 bases short, with 6 bases between. This CDR3 is 13 amino acids long. CDR1 is SGHNT, CDR2 YENEEA, per germline. The CDR3 reads CASSLDTTDTQYF. As DNA, the CDR3 is TGTGCCAGCAGCTTGGACACCACAGATACGCAGTATTTT.

V gene TRBV6-1 combines with J gene TRBJ2-7; 10 nucleotides match TRBD2. Germline lookup yields CDR1 MNHNS and CDR2 SASEGT. The CDR3 is 16 amino acids. V was pared by 4 bases and J by 0 bases, with 6 bases of the junction left unmatched. CDR3 loop: CASSVGTSANSYEQYF. The CDR3 DNA reads as TGTGCCAGCAGTGTCGGGACTAGCGCTAACTCCTACGAGCAGTACTTC.

CDR3 sequence: CASSAENTESSYNEQFF. DNA of the CDR3: TGTGCCAGCAGCGCTGAGAACACGGAGAGCTCCTACAATGAGCAGTTCTTC. The chain employs TRBV7-8 and TRBJ2-1; D uncertain. With 5 bases removed from V and 0 bases from J, the gap between germline ends came to 17 bases. The CDR3 totals 17 residues. Germline CDR1 and CDR2: SGHVS and FQNEAQ.

The chain combines TRBV7-9 with TRBJ1-2; no definite D call. Trimming removed 2 bases from V and 5 bases from J, with 9 bases in between. This CDR3 has 13 residues. CDR1 SEHNR and CDR2 FQNEAQ come from the germline V gene (reference sequence). The CDR3 nucleotides read TGTGCCAGCAGCTTAACCCCGGTGTATGGCTACACCTTC. Translation gives CASSLTPVYGYTF.

This clone occurred once. J is TRBJ2-7 and V is TRBV18; 8 nucleotides line up with TRBD1. CDR1 is KGHSH and CDR2 is LQKENI in the germline V gene. J lost 4 bases, V lost 4 bases, and 9 bases had no gene match. The CDR3 has 15 amino acids. The CDR3 region has the DNA TGTGCCAGCTCACTAGGACAGGGAGGATCTTACGAGCAGTACTTC. Amino acids: CASSLGQGGSYEQYF.